This T cell receptor (beta chain) was identified during a study of early T cells in non-severe SARS-CoV-2 infection. Turning to the study itself: Sequencing input comprised bulk RNA from unsorted whole blood; chain pairing was not available.

Individually, cDNA molecules had unique molecular identifiers attached to them. TCRdb re-derived calls from the 5' RACE reads in MiXCR, one entry per CDR3 protein. Of tens of thousands of distinct CDR3 sequences in the sample, less than 15% were seen once. From germline, CDR1 is SGHAT and CDR2 FQDESV (reference sequence). The CDR3 sequence is 16 residues long. J lost 4 bases, V lost 5 bases, and 9 bases had no gene match. Study-level findings and limits: The study's VDJdb matching favored anti-spike CD8 responses and missed private and CD4 specificities.

Turning to this clonotype: Its antigen is as yet unknown.

This TCR came from an adult who was a healthcare worker with PCR-confirmed SARS-CoV-2 infection or an uninfected control (not recorded which). The chain combines TRBV11-1 with TRBJ2-3; 10 nucleotides align to TRBD2. The sample was whole blood. For the CDR3, the DNA is TGTGCCAGCAGCGGGCGGACTAGCGGAGGACCAGATACGCAGTATTTT. Amino acids: CASSGRTSGGPDTQYF.